The 15 T cell receptor beta chains listed next were all sequenced from one sample in a study of blood T cell repertoires in COVID-19. Some clones are missing from TCRdb's copy, which holds only in-frame ones; the method was immunoSEQ multiplex PCR. The sample records around 230,000 clones, approximately 75% being singletons. The sequencing sample was made of PBMCs or T cells enriched from blood (not recorded which). These receptors all stem from a man aged 35 to 55 who had recovered from COVID-19.

The gene calls are TRBV5-1 and TRBJ2-5, with 8 bases matching TRBD1. CDR3 length equals 16 residues. Trimming cost V 3 bases and J 0 bases; bases outside gene matches: 7. Germline CDR1 SGHRS, CDR2 YFSETQ. The DNA of the CDR3 is TGCGCCAGCAGCTCGGGGGACAGGAAGTACCAAGAGACCCAGTACTTC. This translates into CASSSGDRKYQETQYF. Full variable domain (outside the CDR3, taken from reference TRBV5-1 and TRBJ2-5): KAGVTQTPRYLIKTRGQQVTLSCSPISGHRSVSWYQQTPGQGLQFLFEYFSETQRNKGNFPGRFSGRQFSNSRSEMNVSTLELGDSALYLCASSSGDRKYQETQYFGPGTRLLVL.

The V and J genes are TRBV10-2 and TRBJ2-3; unclear D gene. The germline V and J ends were trimmed by 10 bases and 1 base, with 6 bases remaining between them. The CDR3 has 11 amino acids. CDR1 WSHSY and CDR2 SAAADI come from the germline V gene. The CDR3 here is CATLGTDTQYF. CDR3 DNA sequence: TGCGCCACCCTAGGCACAGATACGCAGTATTTT.

J is TRBJ1-2 and V is TRBV19; unclear D gene. Germline CDR1 is LNHDA and CDR2 is SQIVND (reference sequence). The CDR3 has 11 residues. V lost 5 bases and J lost 2, with 3 bases in between. The CDR3 DNA is TGTGCCAGTAGTTCAAACTATGGCTACACCTTC. Translating gives CASSSNYGYTF. Complete variable domain (other parts from reference TRBV19 and TRBJ1-2): DGGITQSPKYLFRKEGQNVTLSCEQNLNHDAMYWYRQDPGQGLRLIYYSQIVNDFQKGDIAEGYSVSREKKESFPLTVTSAQKNPTAFYLCASSSNYGYTFGSGTRLTVV.

The chain has TRBV28 and TRBJ1-5; TRBD1 agrees at 7 bases. Trimming took 10 bases from V and 4 from J; bases not matched to a gene: 7. The CDR3 is 13 amino acids. Germline V lookup: CDR1 MDHEN, CDR2 SYDVKM. In DNA form, the CDR3 reads TGTGCCACTACCGGGACAGTAAATCAGCCCCAGCATTTT. Amino acid sequence: CATTGTVNQPQHF.

The CDR3 is CARSSFWTSGDSYNEQFF. For the CDR3, the DNA is TGTGCCAGAAGCTCTTTCTGGACTAGCGGGGATTCCTACAATGAGCAGTTCTTC. This chain joins TRBV5-3 and TRBJ2-1, with TRBD2 identical over 12 bases. TRBV5-3 is placed among ORFs of uncertain function. The CDR3 spans 18 residues. Trimming at V came to 3 bases and at J to 1 base, leaving 8 bases not matched to a gene.

The chain joins TRBV19 to TRBJ2-5; D is perhaps TRBD2 (6 bases). The CDR3 totals 16 residues. The germline gives CDR1 LNHDA, CDR2 SQIVND (reference sequence). V shed 6 bases and J shed 5 bases, with 22 bases lying between them. The CDR3 DNA sequence: TGTGCCAGTAGCCCCGGGTTTAGCGGACGGCGGGAGACCCAGTACTTC. Translation gives CASSPGFSGRRETQYF.

The rearrangement joins TRBV4-2 to TRBJ1-4, with D uncertain. Germline V gene data show CDR1 as LGHNA and CDR2 as YNFKEQ. The CDR3 extends over 13 amino acids. V was pared by 6 bases and J by 5 bases, with 10 bases between. The DNA of the CDR3 is TGTGCCAGCAGTAGGCGGGGAAATGAAAAACTGTTTTTT. Its protein is CASSRRGNEKLFF.

This chain connects TRBV14 to TRBJ2-7; 9 positions agree with TRBD1. CDR1 is SGHDN and CDR2 is FVKESK in the germline V gene. The CDR3 consists of 15 residues. J lost 6 bases, V lost 1 base, and 7 bases had no gene match. DNA for the CDR3: TGTGCCAGCAGCCAAGCCAGGACAGGGGTGGGCGAGCAGTACTTC. Encoded protein: CASSQARTGVGEQYF. Complete variable domain (other parts from reference TRBV14 and TRBJ2-7): EAGVTQFPSHSVIEKGQTVTLRCDPISGHDNLYWYRRVMGKEIKFLLHFVKESKQDESGMPNNRFLAERTGGTYSTLKVQPAELEDSGVYFCASSQARTGVGEQYFGPGTRLTVT.

The genes are TRBV29-1 and TRBJ1-3, with TRBD1 matching over 10 bases. V trimming: 5 bases; J trimming: 8 bases; junction bases outside the gene matches: 6. The CDR3 is 13 residues long. The germline V gene has CDR1 SQVTM and CDR2 ANQGSEA. This CDR3 is CSVSDRGLDTIYF. CDR3 bases: TGCAGCGTTTCCGACAGGGGGCTTGACACCATATATTTT. The complete variable domain, with remaining parts taken from reference TRBV29-1 and TRBJ1-3, reads SAVISQKPSRDICQRGTSLTIQCQVDSQVTMMFWYRQQPGQSLTLIATANQGSEATYESGFVIDKFPISRPNLTFSTLTVSNMSPEDSSIYLCSVSDRGLDTIYFGEGSWLTVV.

The chain uses TRBV27 and TRBJ1-1, with 10 bases that match TRBD1. CDR3 length equals 16 residues. CDR1 MNHEY and CDR2 SMNVEV come from the germline V gene (reference sequence). Losses at the gene ends were 4 bases for V and 0 bases for J; bases not matched to a gene: 5. The CDR3 DNA is TGTGCCAGCAGTTCTCCGGGACAGGGGATGAACACTGAAGCTTTCTTT. Amino acid sequence: CASSSPGQGMNTEAFF.

This chain connects TRBV7-9 to TRBJ1-2; 7 nucleotides align to TRBD1. V shed 0 bases, J shed 8 bases, and the junction held 6 bases outside the gene matches. This CDR3 has 14 amino acids. Germline V gene lookup returns CDR1 SEHNR and CDR2 FQNEAQ (reference sequence). Here the CDR3 reads CASSLADRTKGYTF. For the CDR3, the DNA is TGTGCCAGCAGCTTAGCGGACAGGACGAAGGGCTACACCTTC.

CDR3 loop: CAIETGGAGNTIYF. DNA for the CDR3: TGTGCCATTGAAACAGGGGGCGCAGGAAACACCATATATTTT. V is TRBV19 and J is TRBJ1-3; 9 bases align to TRBD1. The CDR3 length is 14 residues. The J segment lost 4 bases and the V segment lost 10 bases, leaving 8 bases of the junction unmatched. Germline V CDR1 and CDR2: LNHDA, SQIVND (reference sequence).

This clone was observed a handful of times. The chain recombines TRBV28 with TRBJ1-2, with D hard to call. V was pared by 6 bases and J by 0 bases, with 14 bases between. The CDR3 spans 15 residues. Germline lookup yields CDR1 MDHEN and CDR2 SYDVKM. As DNA, the CDR3 is TGTGCCAGCAGCAGACCAGGATCAGCTAACTATGGCTACACCTTC. It encodes CASSRPGSANYGYTF.

The V and J genes are TRBV7-2 and TRBJ2-1; 8 bases are shared with TRBD2. The V gene end was trimmed by 5 bases and the J gene end by 6 bases; junction bases not matched to a gene: 9. CDR1 and CDR2 (germline): SGHTA, FQGNSA. CDR3 size: 15 residues. The CDR3 DNA sequence: TGTGCCAGCAGCCCCACGGGCGGGGGGTTCAATGAGCAGTTCTTC. Amino acids: CASSPTGGGFNEQFF. Filled out from reference TRBV7-2 and TRBJ2-1, the complete variable domain reads GAGVSQSPSNKVTEKGKDVELRCDPISGHTALYWYRQSLGQGLEFLIYFQGNSAPDKSGLPSDRFSAERTGGSVSTLTIQRTQQEDSAVYLCASSPTGGGFNEQFFGPGTRLTVL.

This clone was seen a single time. The chain joins TRBV10-2 to TRBJ1-2; D possibly corresponds to TRBD1 (5 bases). Trimming pared 3 bases from V and 4 bases from J, leaving 12 bases between. CDR1 WSHSY and CDR2 SAAADI come from the germline V gene. CDR3 length equals 14 residues. CDR3 in amino acids: CASSEGVRTYGYTF. The CDR3 bases are TGCGCCAGCAGTGAAGGGGTAAGGACCTATGGCTACACCTTC.